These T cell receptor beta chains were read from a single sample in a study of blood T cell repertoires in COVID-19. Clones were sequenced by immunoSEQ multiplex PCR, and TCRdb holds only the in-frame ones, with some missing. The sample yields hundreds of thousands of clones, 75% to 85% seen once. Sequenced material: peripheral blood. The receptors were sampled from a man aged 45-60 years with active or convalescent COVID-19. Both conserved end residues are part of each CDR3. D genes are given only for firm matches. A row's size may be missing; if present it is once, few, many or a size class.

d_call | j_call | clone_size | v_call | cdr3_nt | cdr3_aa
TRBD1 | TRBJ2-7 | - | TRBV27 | TGTGCCAGCAGTCGGACAGGGGGCTACGAGCAGTACTTC | CASSRTGGYEQYF
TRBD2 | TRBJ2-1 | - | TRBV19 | TGTGCCAGTAGACCATATAGCGGGAGCTCCTACAATGAGCAGTTCTTC | CASRPYSGSSYNEQFF
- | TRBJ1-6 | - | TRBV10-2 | TGCGCCAGCAGTGAGTCTCGCGCCGCACCCCTCCACTTT | CASSESRAAPLHF
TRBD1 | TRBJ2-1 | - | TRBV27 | TGTGCCAGCAGTCCCAAGGCTCAGGGGGCCTACAGTACAACCTACAATGAGCAGTTCTTC | CASSPKAQGAYSTTYNEQFF
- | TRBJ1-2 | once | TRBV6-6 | TGTGCCAGCAGGGGCGACAGGACGACTAACTATGGCTACACCTTC | CASRGDRTTNYGYTF
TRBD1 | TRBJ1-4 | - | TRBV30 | TGTGCCTGGACTACAGGGGAACGGTATGAAAAACTGTTTTTT | CAWTTGERYEKLFF
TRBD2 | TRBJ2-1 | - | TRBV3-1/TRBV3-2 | TGTGCCAGCAGCCAAGACTGTACTTTCGACCAACTAGCGAGAGACTACAATGAGCAGTTCTTC | CASSQDCTFDQLARDYNEQFF
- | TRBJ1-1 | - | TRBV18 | TGTGCCAGCTCTCCTGGTCGCGACAGGTCAAAAGACACTGAAGCTTTCTTT | CASSPGRDRSKDTEAFF
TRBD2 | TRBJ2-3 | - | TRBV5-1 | TGCGCCAGCAGCTTAACTAGCGGGAACGCAGATACGCAGTATTTT | CASSLTSGNADTQYF
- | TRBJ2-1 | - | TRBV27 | TGTGCCAGCAGCAACAGGCTCGGGAATGAGCAGTTCTTC | CASSNRLGNEQFF
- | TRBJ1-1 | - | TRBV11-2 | TGTGCCAGCAGCCGCGACCGATGGGCATCGAACACTGAAGCTTTCTTT | CASSRDRWASNTEAFF
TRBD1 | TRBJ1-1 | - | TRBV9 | TGTGCCAGCAGCCCGTCCGGGACAGGCACTGAAGCTTTCTTT | CASSPSGTGTEAFF
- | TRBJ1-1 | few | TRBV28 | TGTGCCAGCATGCTCAGGGGATCGGGCACTGAAGCTTTCTTT | CASMLRGSGTEAFF
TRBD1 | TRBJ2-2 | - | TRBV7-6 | TGTGCCAGCAGCTTAGATACGGGACAGGCCAACACCGGGGAGCTGTTTTTT | CASSLDTGQANTGELFF
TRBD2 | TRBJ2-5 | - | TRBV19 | TGTGCCAGTAGTATAGTGGGGGGGACTACTGAGTACTTC | CASSIVGGTTEYF
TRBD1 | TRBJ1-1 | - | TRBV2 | TGTGCCAGCAGTTTAGACAGGGGTGGTGAAGCTTTCTTT | CASSLDRGGEAFF
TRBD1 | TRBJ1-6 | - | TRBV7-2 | TGTGCCAGCAGCTTAGGTGGACAGGGTAATTCACCCCTCCACTTT | CASSLGGQGNSPLHF
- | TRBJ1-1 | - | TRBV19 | TGTGCCAGTAGTACCGCCGGACGGGGGGGAACTGAAGCTTTCTTT | CASSTAGRGGTEAFF
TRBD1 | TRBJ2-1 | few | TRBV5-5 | TGTGCCAGCAGCCTCCCTGAGGGAGGGACAGGGCTCTACAATGAGCAGTTCTTC | CASSLPEGGTGLYNEQFF
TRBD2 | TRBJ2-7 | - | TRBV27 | TGTGCCAGCAGTCTCAAGGGACTAGCTGGCGAGCAGTACTTC | CASSLKGLAGEQYF
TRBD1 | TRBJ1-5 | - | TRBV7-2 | TGTGCCACTGCCGAGGGGGCATATCAGCCCCAGCATTTT | CATAEGAYQPQHF
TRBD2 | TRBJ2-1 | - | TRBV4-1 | TGCGCCAGCAGCCATCTGACTAGCGGGAACAGTGGGGAGCAGTTCTTC | CASSHLTSGNSGEQFF
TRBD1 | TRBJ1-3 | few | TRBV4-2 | TGTGCCAGCAGCCAAGAGGTCGGAACAGGGGGAGGAAACACCATATATTTT | CASSQEVGTGGGNTIYF
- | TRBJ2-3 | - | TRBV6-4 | TGTGCCAGCAGTGAGCAGAGCACAGATACGCAGTATTTT | CASSEQSTDTQYF
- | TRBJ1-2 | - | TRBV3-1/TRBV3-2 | TGTGCCAGCAGCCCCAGATCGAACTATGGCTACACCTTC | CASSPRSNYGYTF
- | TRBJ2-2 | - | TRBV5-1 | TGCGCCAGCAGCTTGTATATACAGGGTCGCACCGGGGAGCTGTTTTTT | CASSLYIQGRTGELFF
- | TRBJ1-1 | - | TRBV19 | TGTGCCAGTAGTAGACAGGTCATGAACACTGAAGCTTTCTTT | CASSRQVMNTEAFF
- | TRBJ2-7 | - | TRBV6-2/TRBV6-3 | TGTGCCAGCAGTTACTCTGGGCCCTATTACGAGCAGTACTTC | CASSYSGPYYEQYF
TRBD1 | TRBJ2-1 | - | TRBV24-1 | TGTGCCACCAGTGATCGGGACAGGAAATGGTTCTTC | CATSDRDRKWFF
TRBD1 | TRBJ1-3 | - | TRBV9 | TGTGCCAGCAGCCCACAGGGGTCTGGAAACACCATATATTTT | CASSPQGSGNTIYF
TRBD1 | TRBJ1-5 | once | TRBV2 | TGTGCCAGCAGTGCAGAGGGGGCTGGTCAGCCCCAGCATTTT | CASSAEGAGQPQHF
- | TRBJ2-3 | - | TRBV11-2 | TGTGCCAGCAGAAATCACGGACTCGCCAAAGGAGATACGCAGTATTTT | CASRNHGLAKGDTQYF
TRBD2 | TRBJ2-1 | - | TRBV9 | TGTGCCAGCAGCGTTGGGACTAGCGGGAGAACAGCCTACAATGAGCAGTTCTTC | CASSVGTSGRTAYNEQFF
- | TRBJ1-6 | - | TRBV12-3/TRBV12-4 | TGTGCCAGCACCGACAGAGTTAATTCACCCCTCCACTTT | CASTDRVNSPLHF
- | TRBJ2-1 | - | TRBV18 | TGTGCCAGCTCACCTGCGGGGCCGGGCTACAATGAGCAGTTCTTC | CASSPAGPGYNEQFF
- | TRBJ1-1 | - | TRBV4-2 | TGTGCCAGCAGCCAAGGCCCCCGGGGGGGGGACACTGAAGCTTTCTTT | CASSQGPRGGDTEAFF
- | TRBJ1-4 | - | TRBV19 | TGTGCCAGTAGAACTGAACCTACTAATGAAAAACTGTTTTTT | CASRTEPTNEKLFF
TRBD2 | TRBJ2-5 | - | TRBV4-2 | TGTGCCAGCAGCCCTGGGAGTGTAACGGGAGGAGAGACCCAGTACTTC | CASSPGSVTGGETQYF
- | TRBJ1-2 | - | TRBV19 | TGTGCCAGTAGAAGACAGGAGGCTCCCAACTATGGCTACACCTTC | CASRRQEAPNYGYTF
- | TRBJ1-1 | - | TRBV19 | TGTGCCAGTAGTATAAAGGCCAACAGGAACACTGAAGCTTTCTTT | CASSIKANRNTEAFF
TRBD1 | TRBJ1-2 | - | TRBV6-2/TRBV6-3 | TGTGCCAGCAGTTACTCGAGGCAGGGGGGATTCTATGGCTACACCTTC | CASSYSRQGGFYGYTF
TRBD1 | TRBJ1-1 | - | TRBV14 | TGTGCCAGCAGCCAAGAAACAGGGGCCCAGACTGAAGCTTTCTTT | CASSQETGAQTEAFF
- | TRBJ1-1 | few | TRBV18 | TGTGCCAGCTCTATCACATTTACGACAGCCACTAACACTGAAGCTTTCTTT | CASSITFTTATNTEAFF
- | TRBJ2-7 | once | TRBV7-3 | TGTGCCAGCAGCTCCACCCCACGGGAGCCCACCTACGAGCAGTACTTC | CASSSTPREPTYEQYF
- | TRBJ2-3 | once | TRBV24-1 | TGTGCCACCAGTGGGGCACCAAGCACAGATACGCAGTATTTT | CATSGAPSTDTQYF
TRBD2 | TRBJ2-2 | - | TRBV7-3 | TGTGCCAGCAGCGCCCTAGCGGGATATACCGGGGAGCTGTTTTTT | CASSALAGYTGELFF
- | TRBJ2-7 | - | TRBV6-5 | TGTGCCAGCAAAAGAGGGCGCGAGCAGTACTTC | CASKRGREQYF
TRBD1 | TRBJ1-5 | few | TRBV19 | TGTGCCAGTAGTTCCAGGACAGGGGGCGCGGATCAGCCCCAGCATTTT | CASSSRTGGADQPQHF
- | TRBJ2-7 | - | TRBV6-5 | TGTGCCGCCGAGGACAGAAACTCCTACGAGCAGTACTTC | CAAEDRNSYEQYF
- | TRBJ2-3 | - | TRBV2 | TGTGCCAGCCGAGTTGGCGGCCCAACGAATACGCAGTATTTT | CASRVGGPTNTQYF
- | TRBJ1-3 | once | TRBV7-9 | TGTGCCAGCAGCCTCGCAGGGATCGGAAACACCATATATTTT | CASSLAGIGNTIYF